The present T cell receptor (beta chain) was sequenced within a study of T cell responses to AZD1222 COVID-19 vaccine. Study outcomes and limitations: Increased Spike-specific TCR breadth and depth were observed after two AZD1222 doses.

A note on this clone: Its antigen is currently unknown.

The CDR3 consists of 16 residues. Unmatched junction bases numbered 9, after V lost 5 bases and J lost 4 bases. Germline CDR1 reads KGHSH; CDR2 reads LQKENI. Profiling relied on immunoSEQ multiplex PCR, and the TCRdb table lists in-frame clones only, not all of them. The table has 150,000 or so clones, 90% to 95% seen once. This specimen was peripheral blood, taken 28 days after the second AZD1222 dose. This chain links TRBV18 with TRBJ1-1, with TRBD1 matching over 11 bases. The origin of this receptor is an adult who received the AZD1222 COVID-19 vaccine. CDR3 region: CASSTGTGGTGTEAFF. In DNA, the CDR3 is TGTGCCAGCTCAACCGGGACAGGGGGGACGGGCACTGAAGCTTTCTTT.